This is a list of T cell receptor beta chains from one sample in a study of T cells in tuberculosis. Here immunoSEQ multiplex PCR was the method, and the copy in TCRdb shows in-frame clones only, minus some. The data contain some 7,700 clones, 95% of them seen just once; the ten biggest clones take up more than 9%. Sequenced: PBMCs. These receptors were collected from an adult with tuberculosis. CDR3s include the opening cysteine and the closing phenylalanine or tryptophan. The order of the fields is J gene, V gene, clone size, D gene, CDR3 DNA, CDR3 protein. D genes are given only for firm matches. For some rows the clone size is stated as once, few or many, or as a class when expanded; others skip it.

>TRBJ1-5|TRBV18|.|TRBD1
TGTGCCAGCTCTCAGGGGGCTAAGGGTGTGTGGACCCAGCATTTT
CASSQGAKGVWTQHF
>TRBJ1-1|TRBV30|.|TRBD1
TGTGCCTATGCGGGACAGGCAAACACTGAAGCTTTCTTT
CAYAGQANTEAFF
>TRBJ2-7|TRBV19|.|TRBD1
TGCGCCACAGGACAGGGCATCTACGAGCAGTACTTC
CATGQGIYEQYF
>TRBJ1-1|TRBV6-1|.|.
TGTGCCAGCAGGACCAGTAGAGGCACTGAAGCTTTCTTT
CASRTSRGTEAFF
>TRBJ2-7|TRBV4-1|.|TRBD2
TGCGCCAGCAGCCAAGGGGGACTAGCGGCTAACGAGCAGTACTTC
CASSQGGLAANEQYF
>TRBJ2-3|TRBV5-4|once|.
TGTGCCAGCAGTGTACCCTCAGGGGGGATGGATACGCAGTATTTT
CASSVPSGGMDTQYF
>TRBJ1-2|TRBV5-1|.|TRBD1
TGCGCCAGCAGCTTGGCGGTTACAGGGGGCCATGGCTACACCTTC
CASSLAVTGGHGYTF
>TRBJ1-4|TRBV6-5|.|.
TGTGCCAGCAGTTGGGGGGAGGGAAACGAAAAACTGTTTTTT
CASSWGEGNEKLFF
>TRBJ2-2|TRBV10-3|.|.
TGTGCCATCAGTGAGTGGAAGGGGACAAACACCGGGGAGCTGTTTTTT
CAISEWKGTNTGELFF
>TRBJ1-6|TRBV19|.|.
TGTGCCAGTAGGCCGGGGGTAAATTCACCCCTCCACTTT
CASRPGVNSPLHF
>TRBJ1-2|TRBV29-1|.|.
TGCAGCGTTTCCGGACAGAGGTATGGCTACACCTTC
CSVSGQRYGYTF
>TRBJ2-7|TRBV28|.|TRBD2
TGTGCCAGCATCCCCGGCGGGGGGCATACAGGGCAGTACTTC
CASIPGGGHTGQYF
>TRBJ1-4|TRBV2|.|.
TGTGCCAGCAGAACCACAGGGTTTGAGGAAAAACTGTTTTTT
CASRTTGFEEKLFF
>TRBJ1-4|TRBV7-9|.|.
TGTGCCAGCAGCCCTGGACAGCCTGGTGAAAAACTGTTTTTT
CASSPGQPGEKLFF
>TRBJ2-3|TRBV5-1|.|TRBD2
TGCGCCAGCAGCTTGGCGACTAGCGGGACCGGAGATACGCAGTATTTT
CASSLATSGTGDTQYF
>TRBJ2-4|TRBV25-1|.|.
TGTGCCAGCAGTGATAACGGGGCCCTAGGGGGCATTCAGTACTTC
CASSDNGALGGIQYF
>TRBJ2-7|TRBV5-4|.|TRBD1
TGTGCCAGCAGCCCTATAGCCACAGGGGGCACTTCCTACGAGCAGTACTTC
CASSPIATGGTSYEQYF
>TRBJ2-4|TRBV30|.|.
TGTGCCTGGAGTGTAGGACAGTCGGACATTCAGTACTTC
CAWSVGQSDIQYF
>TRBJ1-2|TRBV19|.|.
TGTGCCAGTAGTATAATCGGGAGGGGAAGAGGCTACACCTTC
CASSIIGRGRGYTF
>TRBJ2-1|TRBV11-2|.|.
TGTGCCAGCACCCAACGGGGTGGGGGGAGTATTGGAAATGAGCAGTTCTTC
CASTQRGGGSIGNEQFF
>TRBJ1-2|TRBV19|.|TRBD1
TGTGCCAGCTCCCGGGACAGTAACTATGGCTACACCTTC
CASSRDSNYGYTF
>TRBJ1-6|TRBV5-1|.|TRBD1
TGCGCCAGCAGCTGGGACAGGGCGGGCTCACCCCTCCACTTT
CASSWDRAGSPLHF
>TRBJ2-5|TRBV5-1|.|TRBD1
TGCGCCAGCAGCTTGTCCGGACAGGGGAGAGAGACCCAGTACTTC
CASSLSGQGRETQYF
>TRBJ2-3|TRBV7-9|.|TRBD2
TGTGCCAGCAGTTCCCCGGTAGGGAGGGCCCTCAGCACAGATACGCAGTATTTT
CASSSPVGRALSTDTQYF
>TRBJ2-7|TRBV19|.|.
TGTGCCAGTAGTTCTTCCTCAGGAGGGCAGTACTTC
CASSSSSGGQYF
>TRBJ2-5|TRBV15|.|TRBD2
TGTGCCACCAGCACTGCCCTTAGCGGGGGGGCTCGAGGCGAGACCCAGTACTTC
CATSTALSGGARGETQYF
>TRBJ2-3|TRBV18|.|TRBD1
TGTGCCAGCTCAATTCCGACAGGGGAGCCAGATACGCAGTATTTT
CASSIPTGEPDTQYF
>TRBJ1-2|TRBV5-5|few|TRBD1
TGTGCCAGCAGCTTACAGGGACAGTCGCGCGATGGCTACACCTTC
CASSLQGQSRDGYTF
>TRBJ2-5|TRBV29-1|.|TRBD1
TGCAGCGCACCGACAGGGGGGGGAATAGAGACCCAGTACTTC
CSAPTGGGIETQYF
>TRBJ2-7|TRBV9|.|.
TGTGCCAGCAGCGTTAATCAGGGGTACGAGCAGTACTTC
CASSVNQGYEQYF
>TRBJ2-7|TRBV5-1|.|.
TGCGCCAGCAGCTTGGGCCGGGACAGGGGACAGCGGGGGGTTAGTGAGCAGTACTTC
CASSLGRDRGQRGVSEQYF
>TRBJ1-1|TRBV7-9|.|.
TGTGCCAGCAGCCAGGGTGCGGGGAGGGTTATCCCTGAAGCTTTCTTT
CASSQGAGRVIPEAFF
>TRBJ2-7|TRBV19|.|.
TGTGCCAGTAGTAATACCTTAGCGAAGACTTACGAGCAGTACTTC
CASSNTLAKTYEQYF
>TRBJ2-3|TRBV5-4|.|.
TGTGCCAGCAGCTTGGAACAGACAGATACGCAGTATTTT
CASSLEQTDTQYF
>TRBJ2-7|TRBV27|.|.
TGTGCCAGCAGTTTTGGCCGCGAGCAGTACTTC
CASSFGREQYF
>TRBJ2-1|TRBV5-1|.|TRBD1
TGCGCCAGCAGCTTGCAGGGGGCTTCCTACAATGAGCAGTTCTTC
CASSLQGASYNEQFF
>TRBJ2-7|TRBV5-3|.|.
TGTGCCAGAAGCTTCGGGGGTCCCCCCTACGAGCAGTACTTC
CARSFGGPPYEQYF
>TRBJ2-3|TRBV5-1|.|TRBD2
TGCGCCAGCAGCCCTGGCTGGGCGGGAGAGCTGGATACGCAGTATTTT
CASSPGWAGELDTQYF
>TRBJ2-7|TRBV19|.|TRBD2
TGTGCCAGTAGTATAGAAGGTGCGGGAGTCGGATACGAGCAGTACTTC
CASSIEGAGVGYEQYF
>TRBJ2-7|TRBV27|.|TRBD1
TGTGCCAGCAGCGGGACAGGGAGAGGCTACGAGCAGTACTTC
CASSGTGRGYEQYF
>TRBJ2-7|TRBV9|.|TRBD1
TGTGCCAGCAGCGTTGGGGGACAGGGCAGCAACTACGAGCAGTACTTC
CASSVGGQGSNYEQYF
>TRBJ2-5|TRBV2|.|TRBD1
TGTGCCAGCAGTCCCTATACAGGGGGAGAGACCCAGTACTTC
CASSPYTGGETQYF